Given below is one T cell receptor (beta chain) in context. Its specificity is unknown. V lost 5 bases to trimming and J lost 6 bases; unmatched junction nucleotides: 8. CDR1 SGHNT and CDR2 YENEEA come from the germline V gene. The CDR3 contains 15 residues. This sample is part of a study of cytomegalovirus exposure and HLA in healthy donors. The study, taken as a whole, reports: TCR beta V- and J-gene trimming was later associated with a missense DCLRE1C variant. Across donors, most TCRs were seen rarely, yet some public ones were widespread.

The PCR employed 60 Vbeta primers together with 13 Jbeta primers. Methods used by the authors: Unique TCR beta chains totaled roughly 80 million in a later count, with some 10 million of them shared. The method was immunoSEQ multiplex PCR; TCRdb's version includes in-frame clones alone and lacks a portion of them. The V and J calls and clone size come from that table; D and trimming were worked out from the DNA. This repertoire shows about 160,000 clones, 65% to 90% found once; its top ten account for under 7.5%. V is TRBV11-3 and J is TRBJ2-4, with 9 bases that match TRBD2. The sequencing sample was made of PBMCs. The sequence was obtained from a man aged 45-60 years in good health and CMV-seropositive. CDR3 DNA: TGTGCCAGCAGCGTGGCGGGAGGGCGGGGAAACATTCAGTACTTC. This codes for CASSVAGGRGNIQYF.